Each of the 14 T cell receptor beta chains below was sequenced from the same sample in a study of cytotoxic CD8 clonotypes in ibrutinib-treated CLL. Method: immunoSEQ multiplex PCR; TCRdb's copy keeps in-frame clones and lacks some. The data show 150,000 or so clones, 80% to 90% seen once. The sequencing here drew on PBMCs, taken after 24 months of ibrutinib treatment. Source of these receptors: a human donor with chronic lymphocytic leukemia.

The chain combines TRBV14 with TRBJ1-2, with 8 positions matching TRBD1. CDR1 is SGHDN and CDR2 is FVKESK in the germline V gene. This CDR3 is built from 15 residues. The ends lost 4 bases at V and 4 bases at J; junction bases unmatched: 8. The CDR3 is CASSRTDRVSYGYTF. CDR3 DNA sequence: TGTGCCAGCAGCCGGACGGACAGGGTTAGCTATGGCTACACCTTC.

V gene TRBV28 combines with J gene TRBJ2-5; 7 nucleotides line up with TRBD2. This CDR3 is built from 15 residues. Trimming at V came to 8 bases and at J to 5 bases, leaving 14 bases not matched to a gene. The germline V gene has CDR1 MDHEN and CDR2 SYDVKM. This CDR3 reads CASSLGGEVGETQYF. CDR3 in DNA: TGTGCCAGCTCGCTGGGGGGGGAGGTGGGCGAGACCCAGTACTTC.

The V and J genes are TRBV9 and TRBJ2-1; TRBD1 matches at 7 bases. Germline values: CDR1 SGDLS, CDR2 YYNGEE. The CDR3 spans 16 residues. Unmatched junction bases numbered 7, after V lost 3 bases and J lost 1 base. The CDR3 nucleotides read TGTGCCAGCAGCGAGGGGGACAGCCATTCCTACAATGAGCAGTTCTTC. Its translation is CASSEGDSHSYNEQFF.

The CDR3 spells CASSIDPNRDSYGYTF. The CDR3 coding sequence is TGTGCCAGTAGTATAGATCCAAATAGGGACAGCTATGGCTACACCTTC. The rearrangement uses TRBV19 and TRBJ1-2; 7 bases line up with TRBD1. This CDR3 is 16 amino acids long. Per germline, CDR1 LNHDA and CDR2 SQIVND (reference sequence). With V trimmed by 0 bases and J by 4 bases, 8 bases remained unmatched.

This rearrangement joins TRBV7-2 to TRBJ2-3; the match to TRBD1 covers 8 bases. Germline V CDR1 and CDR2: SGHTA, FQGNSA. With 5 bases clipped from V and 4 bases from J, the junction kept 2 bases outside the gene matches. The CDR3 is 13 residues long. The CDR3 spells CASSDRGSDTQYF. The DNA of the CDR3 is TGTGCCAGCAGCGACAGGGGCTCAGATACGCAGTATTTT.

V gene TRBV5-1 combines with J gene TRBJ2-3, with D perhaps matching TRBD1 (6 bases). The V gene lost 4 bases and the J gene lost 2 bases, with 14 bases spanning the gap. This CDR3 has 15 amino acids. Germline loops: CDR1 SGHRS, CDR2 YFSETQ. CDR3 protein: CASSGGQLYTDTQYF. CDR3 nucleotides: TGCGCCAGCAGCGGCGGACAGCTATACACAGATACGCAGTATTTT.

This chain links TRBV10-3 with TRBJ1-1; 7 bases match TRBD1. The CDR3 has 14 residues. CDR1 and CDR2 (germline): ENHRY, SYGVKD. V lost 6 bases and J lost 1; bases outside the gene matches: 5. Here the CDR3 reads CAIRGTAANTEAFF. As DNA, the CDR3 is TGTGCCATCAGGGGGACAGCCGCGAACACTGAAGCTTTCTTT.

The chain couples TRBV10-3 to TRBJ2-1; D is tentatively TRBD1 or TRBD2 (6 bases each). From germline, CDR1 is ENHRY and CDR2 SYGVKD. The CDR3 is made up of 13 amino acids. Trimming stripped 8 bases from V and 10 bases from J, with 18 bases between. The CDR3 reads CAIGKGGNTEQFF. The CDR3, as DNA: TGTGCCATCGGGAAAGGGGGGAACACGGAGCAGTTCTTC.

The chain joins TRBV5-4 to TRBJ1-6; TRBD1 matches 9 bases. This CDR3 is 16 amino acids long. The germline CDR1 and CDR2 sequences are SGHNT and YYREEE (reference sequence). Trimming at V came to 4 bases and at J to 4 bases, leaving 6 bases not matched to a gene. The CDR3 loop is CASSPRTGAYNSPLHF. The CDR3 DNA follows: TGTGCCAGCAGCCCACGGACAGGGGCGTATAATTCACCCCTCCACTTT.

This chain uses TRBV7-2 with TRBJ2-1; the match to TRBD2 covers 9 bases. The CDR3 sequence is 16 residues long. Germline lookup yields CDR1 SGHTA and CDR2 FQGNSA. Trimming at V came to 1 base and at J to 6 bases, leaving 7 bases not matched to a gene. In DNA form, the CDR3 reads TGTGCCAGCAGCTTAGAGCTCGCGGGAGGGGGCAATGAGCAGTTCTTC. Its translation is CASSLELAGGGNEQFF.

V and J are TRBV2 and TRBJ2-7; D is undetermined. CDR1 and CDR2 from the germline V gene are SNHLY and FYNNEI. The CDR3 sequence is 13 residues long. V lost 1 base to trimming and J lost 3 bases, with 7 bases between them. CDR3 protein: CASSEVRFYEQYF. CDR3 DNA sequence: TGTGCCAGCAGTGAAGTAAGATTCTACGAGCAGTACTTC.

The CDR3: CASSLARQSNQPQHF. The CDR3 DNA reads TGTGCCAGCAGCTTAGCCAGGCAAAGCAATCAGCCCCAGCATTTT. The V call is TRBV7-8, the J call TRBJ1-5, with D hard to call. The CDR3 is 15 amino acids. Germline V gene sequence: CDR1 SGHVS, CDR2 FQNEAQ. V lost 0 bases, J lost 1 base, and 7 bases lay in between.

The chain recombines TRBV2 with TRBJ1-2; no definite D call. There are 16 residues in the CDR3. Trimming removed 1 base from V and 8 bases from J, with 20 bases in between. Germline CDR1 SNHLY, CDR2 FYNNEI. CDR3 protein: CASSEGNSKGQDGYTF. The CDR3 DNA follows: TGTGCCAGCAGTGAAGGGAACAGTAAGGGTCAGGACGGCTACACCTTC.

The chain couples TRBV7-2 to TRBJ2-7; D might be TRBD2 (6 bases). The V and J ends lost 1 base and 8 bases respectively, with 18 bases between them. Germline V lookup: CDR1 SGHTA, CDR2 FQGNSA. CDR3 length: 15 amino acids. The CDR3: CASSLEALGGDQQYF. CDR3 bases: TGTGCCAGCAGCTTAGAGGCCCTTGGCGGGGACCAGCAGTACTTC.